This record looks at one T cell receptor (beta chain) sequence and its context. Its antigen is not identified. The record originates from a study of long-term antiretroviral therapy in people with HIV. Study background: The earliest specimens came about a decade ahead of the 2015 immediate-ART recommendation. The study's findings and limits: HIV repertoires spanned tighter CDR3 length ranges than controls did. All time points showed a repertoire dominated by clones expanded before ART.

The assay, immunoSEQ v3.0, was run at survey level. Sequencing aimed at roughly 35,000-50,000 T-cell genomes per sample. The repertoire was sequenced with immunoSEQ multiplex PCR; TCRdb's copy has only in-frame clones and lacks some. The sample carries approximately 9,600 clones, around 84% recorded once. The CDR3 is 14 residues long. The V gene's germline CDR1 is SQVTM and CDR2 ANQGSEA. Unmatched junction bases numbered 2, after V lost 4 bases and J lost 1 base. Material: unsorted PBMCs, obtained 0.3 years before starting antiretroviral therapy. This chain links TRBV29-1 with TRBJ2-2, with TRBD2 matching over 8 bases. The receptor's source is a man between 25 and 39 years old with HIV. CDR3 residues: CSVGGRKNTGELFF. The CDR3 DNA reads TGCAGCGTTGGCGGGAGGAAGAACACCGGGGAGCTGTTTTTT.